The clone carrying this T cell receptor beta chain was seen many times. In germline, CDR1 is SGHDN, CDR2 FVKESK. V lost 1 base and J 4 bases, leaving 9 bases between the germline ends. The length of the CDR3 is 14 residues. The data derive from a study of blood T cell repertoires in COVID-19. Study overall: PBMCs, B-cell-depleted T cells, or T cells were the source of the cDNA or gDNA that made up the material.

Under the authors' procedure: The authors estimated nucleated cell counts from reference gene primer amplification. Generated by immunoSEQ multiplex PCR, the TCRdb table keeps only in-frame clones and is missing some. Clone size and V and J calls were adopted from that table, with D and trimming inferred from the DNA. This table has about 410,000 clones, roughly 86% appearing once. Cohort 3 donors counted as recovered after two negative PCRs, clearance, or resolved symptoms. The chain is built from TRBV14 and TRBJ2-3; no definite D call. The sequence was obtained from a woman aged 30 to 39 who had recovered from COVID-19. The sample was PBMCs or T cells enriched from blood (not recorded which). The CDR3 nucleotides read TGTGCCAGCAGCCAAGCGCTAGGCGCAGATACGCAGTATTTT. This encodes CASSQALGADTQYF. The whole variable domain, filled in from reference TRBV14 and TRBJ2-3, reads EAGVTQFPSHSVIEKGQTVTLRCDPISGHDNLYWYRRVMGKEIKFLLHFVKESKQDESGMPNNRFLAERTGGTYSTLKVQPAELEDSGVYFCASSQALGADTQYFGPGTRLTVL.